The rows below give T cell receptor beta chains drawn from one sample of a study of cytomegalovirus exposure and HLA in healthy donors. Assay used: immunoSEQ multiplex PCR; TCRdb lists only in-frame clones, some missing. Here the sample spans under 200,000 clones, approximately 75% being singletons. The sample was PBMCs. The receptor set was obtained from a man between 50 and 59 years old in good health and CMV-seropositive. Each CDR3 is given with its conserved first and last residue. D genes are given only for firm matches. Size is stated for part of the rows, as once, few or many counts, or as a class when the clone is expanded.

d_call	j_call	v_call	clone_size	cdr3_length	cdr3_nt	cdr3_aa
TRBD2	TRBJ2-7	TRBV11-3	.	15	TGTGCCAGCAGCTCGCAAGCGGGGGCCGTGCACGAGCAGTACTTC	CASSSQAGAVHEQYF
TRBD1	TRBJ1-4	TRBV5-1	.	15	TGCGCCAGCAGCTACAACAGGGGGACTAATGAAAAACTGTTTTTT	CASSYNRGTNEKLFF
TRBD2	TRBJ2-5	TRBV7-7	.	15	TGTGCTAGCAGCGCCGAGCGGGGGGGCCTGGAGACCCAGTACTTC	CASSAERGGLETQYF
TRBD1	TRBJ1-1	TRBV7-2	.	15	TGTGCCAGCAGCTCCAACCGGGACAGGGTTGCTGAAGCTTTCTTT	CASSSNRDRVAEAFF
TRBD2	TRBJ2-7	TRBV7-2	.	15	TGTGCCAGCTCCTTAGGGGCTAGCGGGGGGAGAGAGCAGTACTTC	CASSLGASGGREQYF
TRBD1	TRBJ1-3	TRBV9	.	13	TGTGCCAGCAGCTCTCAACAGGGGAACACCATATATTTT	CASSSQQGNTIYF
.	TRBJ1-1	TRBV28	.	15	TGTGCCAGCAGTTCGTACGACAGCGCTAACACTGAAGCTTTCTTT	CASSSYDSANTEAFF
TRBD2	TRBJ2-5	TRBV25-1	.	14	TGTGCCAGCAGTGTGATAGCGGGGAAAGAGACCCAGTACTTC	CASSVIAGKETQYF
.	TRBJ2-7	TRBV5-1	.	12	TGCGCCAGCAGCTTCCCGGGAAACGAGCAGTACTTC	CASSFPGNEQYF
TRBD1	TRBJ1-4	TRBV5-5	.	14	TGTGCCAGCGAATCGACAGGGGTGGGTGAAAAACTGTTTTTT	CASESTGVGEKLFF
.	TRBJ1-2	TRBV14	.	13	TGTGCCAGCAGCCAGGATTGGAGCAGAGGGTACACCTTC	CASSQDWSRGYTF
.	TRBJ1-5	TRBV6-6	.	15	TGTGCCAGCAGTTACTCAGGGGTGCGCAATCAGCCCCAGCATTTT	CASSYSGVRNQPQHF
TRBD1	TRBJ2-7	TRBV19	.	15	TGTGCCAGTAGTATAGTGGGACAGGGGGGCTACGAGCAGTACTTC	CASSIVGQGGYEQYF
.	TRBJ1-5	TRBV6-5	.	15	TGTGCCAGCAGTCCATCCCCGGACAGTAATCAGCCCCAGCATTTT	CASSPSPDSNQPQHF
.	TRBJ1-6	TRBV28	.	19	TGTGCCAGCAGTACCCCTACCGGGACAACAAACTCCTATAATTCACCCCTCCACTTT	CASSTPTGTTNSYNSPLHF
TRBD1	TRBJ2-1	TRBV5-6	once	16	TGTGCCAGCAGCTTGGAAAGACAGGGTGACTACAATGAGCAGTTCTTC	CASSLERQGDYNEQFF
.	TRBJ2-5	TRBV7-9	.	11	TGTGCCAGCAGCACGGGGGAGACCCAGTACTTC	CASSTGETQYF
.	TRBJ2-3	TRBV11-2	.	17	TGTGCCAGCAGCTTAGCGTCAGGACATCTGGCGTATCTGGCGCAGTATTTT	CASSLASGHLAYLAQYF
.	TRBJ2-3	TRBV10-3	.	15	TGTGCCATCAGCCCCTTAGAGCAAGGCACAGATACGCAGTATTTT	CAISPLEQGTDTQYF
TRBD1	TRBJ2-1	TRBV7-2	once	18	TGTGCCAGCAGCTTAGCCCAGGGGGCTGATAGCTCCTACAATGAGCAGTTCTTC	CASSLAQGADSSYNEQFF
TRBD2	TRBJ2-1	TRBV6-5	.	14	TGTGCCAGCAGAACTAGCGGGGGGGCGAATGAGCAGTTCTTC	CASRTSGGANEQFF
TRBD1	TRBJ1-2	TRBV29-1	.	12	TGCAGCGTTACAGGGGGGCAGGGTGGCTACACCTTC	CSVTGGQGGYTF
TRBD1	TRBJ1-4	TRBV2	once	16	TGTGCCAGCAGTGACGGGACAGGGGGTATGAGTGAAAAACTGTTTTTT	CASSDGTGGMSEKLFF
.	TRBJ1-4	TRBV4-3	.	18	TGCGCCAGCAGCCGAGCCCTCGACAGTCGGGGGACTAATGAAAAACTGTTTTTT	CASSRALDSRGTNEKLFF
TRBD1	TRBJ2-7	TRBV12-5	.	16	TGTGCTAGTGGTTTGGGGACCGGGACAGGGTTCAACGAGCAGTACTTC	CASGLGTGTGFNEQYF
.	TRBJ1-2	TRBV2	few	14	TGTGCCAGCTCCTCCTCCCGAACCGGGTATGGCTACACCTTC	CASSSSRTGYGYTF
.	TRBJ2-5	TRBV16	.	14	TGTGCCAGCAGCCCTTCCAGGGGCCAGACGACCCAGTACTTC	CASSPSRGQTTQYF
TRBD1	TRBJ2-7	TRBV11-2	once	14	TGTGCCAGCAGCCAGGACAGGGGACCCTACGAGCAGTACTTC	CASSQDRGPYEQYF
TRBD1	TRBJ1-5	TRBV19	.	13	TGTGCCAGTTCCGGGACAGGGATTCAGCCCCAGCATTTT	CASSGTGIQPQHF
.	TRBJ1-2	TRBV4-1	.	14	TGCGCCAGCAGCCAATCACAGGCTAACTATGGCTACACCTTC	CASSQSQANYGYTF
.	TRBJ2-7	TRBV6-1	.	11	TGTGCCAGCAGGACAGCCTACGAGCAGTACTTC	CASRTAYEQYF
TRBD1	TRBJ1-1	TRBV28	once	13	TGTGCCACAGAGGACAGGCAAGCCACTGAAGCTTTCTTT	CATEDRQATEAFF
TRBD2	TRBJ2-1	TRBV7-8	.	15	TGTGCCAGCAGCTCAACTAGCGGGGGGTGGAATGAGCAGTTCTTC	CASSSTSGGWNEQFF
TRBD2	TRBJ2-1	TRBV2	.	16	TGTGCCAGCAGAAAACAAGGCGGGGGGACCTACAATGAGCAGTTCTTC	CASRKQGGGTYNEQFF
.	TRBJ2-2	TRBV18	.	16	TGTGCCAGCTCACCACAGGCAGGGATGAACACCGGGGAGCTGTTTTTT	CASSPQAGMNTGELFF
TRBD2	TRBJ2-1	TRBV9	.	15	TGTGCCAGCAGCCCCATAGCGGGGGGGCCCAATGAGCAGTTCTTC	CASSPIAGGPNEQFF
.	TRBJ2-7	TRBV28	.	14	TGTGCCAGCAGTTCCGGGACATTGCTCTACGAGCAGTACTTC	CASSSGTLLYEQYF
TRBD2	TRBJ2-5	TRBV5-1	.	15	TGCGCCAGCAGCTCTGAGCGGGGGGTCCAAGAGACCCAGTACTTC	CASSSERGVQETQYF
TRBD1	TRBJ1-2	TRBV7-9	.	15	TGTGCCAGCAGCTTAGTAGGGGACAGGGACTATGGCTACACCTTC	CASSLVGDRDYGYTF
TRBD1	TRBJ2-2	TRBV2	.	14	TGTGCCAGCAGGTCGGACAGGGCGACCGGGGAGCTGTTTTTT	CASRSDRATGELFF
TRBD1	TRBJ2-7	TRBV19	.	14	TGTGCCAGTAGTGTCTTGGGACAGACTGGGGAGCAGTACTTC	CASSVLGQTGEQYF
.	TRBJ1-5	TRBV7-6	.	15	TGTGCCAGCAGCTTAGGAAGGGGCGGACGTCAGCCCCAGCATTTT	CASSLGRGGRQPQHF